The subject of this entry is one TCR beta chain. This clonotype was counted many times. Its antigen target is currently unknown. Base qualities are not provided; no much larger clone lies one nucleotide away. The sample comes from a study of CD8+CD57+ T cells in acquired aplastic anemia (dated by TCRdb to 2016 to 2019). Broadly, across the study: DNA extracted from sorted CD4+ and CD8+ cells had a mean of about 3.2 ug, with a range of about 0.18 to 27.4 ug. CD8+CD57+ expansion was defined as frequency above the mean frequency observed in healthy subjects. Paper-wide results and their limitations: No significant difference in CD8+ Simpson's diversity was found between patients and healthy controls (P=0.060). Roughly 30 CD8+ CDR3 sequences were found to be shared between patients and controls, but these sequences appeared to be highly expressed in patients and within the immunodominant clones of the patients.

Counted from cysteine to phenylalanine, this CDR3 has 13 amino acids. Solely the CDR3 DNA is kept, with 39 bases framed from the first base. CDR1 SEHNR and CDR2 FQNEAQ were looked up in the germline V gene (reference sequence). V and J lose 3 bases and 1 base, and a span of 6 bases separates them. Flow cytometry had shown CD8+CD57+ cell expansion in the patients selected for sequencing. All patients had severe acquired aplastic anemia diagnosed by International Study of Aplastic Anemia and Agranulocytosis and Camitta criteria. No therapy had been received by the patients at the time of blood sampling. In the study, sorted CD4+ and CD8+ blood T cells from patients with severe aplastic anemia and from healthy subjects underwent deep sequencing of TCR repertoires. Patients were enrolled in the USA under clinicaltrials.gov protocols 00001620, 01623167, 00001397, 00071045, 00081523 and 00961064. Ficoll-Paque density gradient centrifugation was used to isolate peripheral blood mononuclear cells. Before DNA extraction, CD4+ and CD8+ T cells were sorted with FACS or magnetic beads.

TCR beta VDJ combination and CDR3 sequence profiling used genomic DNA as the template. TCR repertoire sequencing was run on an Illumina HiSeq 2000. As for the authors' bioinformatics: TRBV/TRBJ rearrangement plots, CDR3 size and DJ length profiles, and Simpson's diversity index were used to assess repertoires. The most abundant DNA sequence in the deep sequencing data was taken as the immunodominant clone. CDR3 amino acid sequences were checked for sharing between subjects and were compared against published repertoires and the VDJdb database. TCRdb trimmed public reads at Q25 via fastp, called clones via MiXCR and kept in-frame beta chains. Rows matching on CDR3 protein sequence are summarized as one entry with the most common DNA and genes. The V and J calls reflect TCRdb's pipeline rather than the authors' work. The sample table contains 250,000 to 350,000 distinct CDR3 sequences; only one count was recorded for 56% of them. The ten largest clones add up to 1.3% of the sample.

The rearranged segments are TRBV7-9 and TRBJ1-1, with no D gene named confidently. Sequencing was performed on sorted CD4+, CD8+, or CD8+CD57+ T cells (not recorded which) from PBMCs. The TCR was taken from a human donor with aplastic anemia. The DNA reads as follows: TGTGCCAGCAGCTTCTTCCAGAACACTGAAGCTTTCTTT. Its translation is CASSFFQNTEAFF.